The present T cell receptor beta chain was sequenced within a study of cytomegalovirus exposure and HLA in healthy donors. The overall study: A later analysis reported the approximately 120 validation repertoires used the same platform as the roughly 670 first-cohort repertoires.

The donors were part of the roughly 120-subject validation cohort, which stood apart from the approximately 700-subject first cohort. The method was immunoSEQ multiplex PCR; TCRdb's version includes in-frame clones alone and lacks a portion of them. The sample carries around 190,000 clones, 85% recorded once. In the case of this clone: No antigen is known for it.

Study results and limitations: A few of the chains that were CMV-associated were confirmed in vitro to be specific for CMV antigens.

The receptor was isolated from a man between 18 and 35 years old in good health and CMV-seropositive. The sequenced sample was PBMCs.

CDR3 coding DNA: TGTGCCAGCAGCCACAGCAGCAATCAGCCCCAGCATTTT. This sequence encodes CASSHSSNQPQHF. The chain is built from TRBV28 and TRBJ1-5; D remains unclear. V was clipped by 6 bases and J by 1 base, with 7 bases between them. Germline V gives CDR1 MDHEN, CDR2 SYDVKM. The CDR3 has 13 residues.